The rows below give T cell receptor beta chains drawn from one sample of a study of PD-L1 blockade in urothelial cancer. Produced via immunoSEQ multiplex PCR; TCRdb's table is partial and in-frame only. Of approximately 52,000 clones in the sample, 60% to 80% were seen once. The sample consisted of PBMCs, taken around atezolizumab (anti-PD-L1) treatment. The receptors were gathered from a man between 70 and 80 years old with urothelial cancer. Each CDR3 is given with its conserved first and last residue. Fields, in order: clone size, D gene, V gene, J gene, CDR3 protein, CDR3 DNA. A D gene is named only where the DNA matches it firmly. Expanded clones get a size class; other rows say once, few or many, or leave the size out.

>.|.|TRBV28|TRBJ2-5
CASSLRSLTPKTQYF
TGTGCCAGCAGTTTGCGTTCCCTAACCCCCAAGACCCAGTACTTC
>once|.|TRBV18|TRBJ1-3
CASSPFSSSGNTIYF
TGTGCCAGCTCACCCTTCTCCAGTTCTGGAAACACCATATATTTT
>once|.|TRBV12-5|TRBJ2-3
CASGSPPADTQYF
TGTGCTAGTGGTTCCCCCCCCGCGGATACGCAGTATTTT
>.|.|TRBV5-1|TRBJ2-7
CASSLANRGEQYF
TGCGCCAGCAGCTTGGCCAATAGGGGCGAGCAGTACTTC
>.|TRBD1|TRBV18|TRBJ1-1
CASSPGTGDNTEAFF
TGTGCCAGCTCACCGGGGACAGGGGATAACACTGAAGCTTTCTTT
>.|.|TRBV5-6|TRBJ2-1
CASSPMRVNEQFF
TGTGCCAGCAGCCCGATGAGGGTAAATGAGCAGTTCTTC
>.|TRBD1|TRBV11-3|TRBJ2-7
CASSVSGTGNSYEQYF
TGTGCCAGCAGCGTGTCCGGGACAGGGAACTCCTACGAGCAGTACTTC
>.|TRBD1|TRBV18|TRBJ2-7
CASSVQQGEYGEQYF
TGTGCCAGCTCAGTCCAACAGGGGGAATATGGCGAGCAGTACTTC
>.|TRBD1|TRBV25-1|TRBJ1-2
CASSPGTGYGYTF
TGTGCCAGCAGCCCAGGGACAGGATATGGCTACACCTTC
>.|TRBD1|TRBV6-4|TRBJ2-7
CASSALQGYEQYF
TGTGCCAGCAGTGCCCTACAGGGGTACGAGCAGTACTTC
>.|TRBD2|TRBV6-6|TRBJ2-1
CASSKGTSGGVEQFF
TGTGCCAGCAGTAAAGGGACTAGCGGGGGTGTTGAGCAGTTCTTC
>.|.|TRBV2|TRBJ2-6
CASSGPGGGSSGANVLTF
TGTGCCAGCAGTGGCCCTGGTGGAGGCTCCTCTGGGGCCAACGTCCTGACTTTC
>.|.|TRBV11-3|TRBJ2-1
CASRRGSGNNEQFF
TGTGCCAGCAGGAGAGGGTCTGGGAACAATGAGCAGTTCTTC
>.|TRBD1|TRBV5-1|TRBJ1-2
CASSLGQGSRGGYTF
TGCGCCAGCAGCTTGGGACAGGGATCGAGAGGTGGCTACACCTTC
>.|.|TRBV29-1|TRBJ1-2
CSVGPQGNYGYTF
TGCAGCGTTGGGCCCCAGGGGAACTATGGCTACACCTTC
>.|.|TRBV28|TRBJ2-5
CASQTGPPRPETQYF
TGTGCCAGCCAAACAGGGCCTCCAAGACCAGAGACCCAGTACTTC
>.|TRBD2|TRBV4-3|TRBJ2-7
CASSQGRTSVKQYF
TGCGCCAGCAGCCAGGGGCGGACTAGCGTAAAGCAGTACTTC
>.|.|TRBV11-1|TRBJ2-3
CASSLEHPDTQYF
TGTGCCAGCAGCTTAGAGCACCCGGATACGCAGTATTTT
>.|TRBD1|TRBV5-4|TRBJ2-1
CASSLEAGGSSEQFF
TGTGCCAGCAGCTTGGAAGCAGGGGGCTCGAGTGAGCAGTTCTTC
>.|TRBD1|TRBV10-3|TRBJ2-3
CAITRGLGPDTQYF
TGTGCCATCACCAGGGGGCTTGGACCAGATACGCAGTATTTT
>few|.|TRBV18|TRBJ1-5
CASSPDTSKPYSNQPQHF
TGTGCCAGCTCACCGGACACCTCAAAGCCCTATAGCAATCAGCCCCAGCATTTT
>.|TRBD1|TRBV9|TRBJ2-3
CASSPQGARDTQYF
TGTGCCAGCAGCCCCCAGGGGGCTCGAGATACGCAGTATTTT
>.|.|TRBV5-8|TRBJ2-3
CASRGTGGSTDTQYF
TGTGCCAGCAGGGGGACTGGGGGAAGCACAGATACGCAGTATTTT
>.|.|TRBV5-6|TRBJ1-3
CASSVYDRYSGNTIYF
TGTGCCAGCAGCGTCTACGACAGATACTCTGGAAACACCATATATTTT
>few|TRBD1|TRBV12-5|TRBJ1-5
CASGLYSGGGQYSNQPQHF
TGTGCTAGTGGTTTATATTCCGGGGGGGGACAGTATAGCAATCAGCCCCAGCATTTT
>few|.|TRBV27|TRBJ1-1
CASRANTEAFF
TGTGCCAGCAGGGCTAACACTGAAGCTTTCTTT
>.|.|TRBV4-2|TRBJ1-4
CASSQDLGGDAVNEKLFF
TGTGCCAGCAGCCAAGATCTGGGAGGGGACGCGGTTAATGAAAAACTGTTTTTT
>.|TRBD1|TRBV19|TRBJ2-5
CASSIPGRGGETQYF
TGTGCCAGTAGTATACCAGGGAGAGGGGGCGAGACCCAGTACTTC
>.|TRBD2|TRBV15|TRBJ2-1
CATSRDKREGRYEQFF
TGTGCCACCAGCAGAGACAAGCGGGAGGGCAGGTATGAGCAGTTCTTC
>.|TRBD1|TRBV6-5|TRBJ1-4
CASSSRDSATNEKLFF
TGTGCCAGCAGTTCCCGGGACAGTGCAACTAATGAAAAACTGTTTTTT
>.|TRBD1|TRBV6-5|TRBJ2-3
CASSYKTGGSTDTQYF
TGTGCCAGCAGTTATAAGACAGGGGGTAGCACAGATACGCAGTATTTT
>.|TRBD2|TRBV6-6|TRBJ2-1
CASSYSPSGPNEQFF
TGTGCCAGCAGTTACTCCCCTAGCGGGCCGAATGAGCAGTTCTTC
>.|TRBD2|TRBV11-2|TRBJ2-3
CASSPKGMSGRATDTQYF
TGTGCCAGCAGCCCAAAGGGGATGAGCGGGAGGGCCACAGATACGCAGTATTTT
>.|.|TRBV5-6|TRBJ1-2
CASSSTYYGYTF
TGTGCCAGCAGCTCCACTTACTATGGCTACACCTTC
>.|.|TRBV5-4|TRBJ2-2
CASSARSGTGGVGELFF
TGTGCCAGCAGCGCCCGCAGCGGGACAGGAGGGGTCGGGGAGCTGTTTTTT
>.|TRBD2|TRBV9|TRBJ2-1
CASSRTGGPVGEQFF
TGTGCCAGCAGTCGAACGGGAGGGCCAGTCGGTGAGCAGTTCTTC
>once|TRBD2|TRBV7-3|TRBJ2-4
CASSSSTSRGNIQYF
TGTGCCAGCAGCTCTTCGACTAGCCGGGGGAACATTCAGTACTTC
>.|.|TRBV6-6|TRBJ2-7
CASSGGRTPYEQYF
TGTGCCAGCAGTGGGGGCAGGACACCTTACGAGCAGTACTTC
>few|.|TRBV7-2|TRBJ2-3
CASSLTRGGGRDTQYF
TGTGCCAGCAGCCTAACCCGTGGGGGCGGGAGAGATACGCAGTATTTT
>.|TRBD1|TRBV30|TRBJ1-6
CAWSAGQGAGSPLHF
TGTGCCTGGAGTGCGGGGCAGGGGGCAGGTTCACCCCTCCACTTT
>.|.|TRBV6-6|TRBJ2-3
CATMTSTDTQYF
TGTGCCACCATGACAAGCACAGATACGCAGTATTTT
>few|TRBD2|TRBV2|TRBJ2-2
CASRFGLAGGTNTGELFF
TGTGCCAGCAGGTTCGGACTAGCGGGGGGAACTAACACCGGGGAGCTGTTTTTT
>many|TRBD1|TRBV7-9|TRBJ1-5
CASSPGQGGGNQPQHF
TGTGCCAGCAGCCCGGGACAGGGAGGGGGCAATCAGCCCCAGCATTTT
>once|.|TRBV6-1|TRBJ2-7
CASMRTVSYEQYF
TGTGCCAGCATGCGGACAGTTTCCTACGAGCAGTACTTC
>.|.|TRBV19|TRBJ2-7
CASSYNYRSSYEQYF
TGTGCCAGTTCTTATAACTACAGGAGCTCCTACGAGCAGTACTTC
>.|TRBD1|TRBV29-1|TRBJ1-3
CSGQTGDSGNTIYF
TGCAGCGGGCAGACAGGGGACTCTGGAAACACCATATATTTT
>.|.|TRBV4-3|TRBJ2-3
CASSQEIGRGRADTQYF
TGCGCCAGCAGCCAAGAGATCGGCAGGGGAAGAGCAGATACGCAGTATTTT
>.|TRBD2|TRBV6-6|TRBJ2-2
CASSFSTSQTGELFF
TGTGCCAGCAGTTTCTCGACTAGCCAAACCGGGGAGCTGTTTTTT
>large|.|TRBV12-5|TRBJ2-7
CASGLDRRGNSYEQYF
TGTGCTAGTGGTTTGGACCGACGGGGGAACTCCTACGAGCAGTACTTC
>.|.|TRBV19|TRBJ2-1
CASSRGGYSYNEQFF
TGTGCCAGTAGTCGAGGAGGCTACTCCTACAATGAGCAGTTCTTC
>.|.|TRBV5-6|TRBJ2-3
CASSLTVQRADTQYF
TGTGCCAGCAGCTTGACGGTACAGCGGGCAGATACGCAGTATTTT
>once|TRBD1|TRBV11-2|TRBJ2-3
CASSWDRVTDTQYF
TGTGCCAGCAGCTGGGACAGAGTCACAGATACGCAGTATTTT
>.|.|TRBV6-6|TRBJ1-1
CASSYRIDRRNTEAFF
TGTGCCAGCAGTTACCGAATTGACAGGAGGAACACTGAAGCTTTCTTT
>.|.|TRBV30|TRBJ2-5
CAWSVQGETQYF
TGTGCCTGGAGTGTACAGGGAGAGACCCAGTACTTC
>.|TRBD2|TRBV6-6|TRBJ2-1
CASSGGVLHEQFF
TGTGCCAGCAGCGGGGGGGTTCTCCATGAGCAGTTCTTC
>.|.|TRBV5-6|TRBJ1-5
CASSSRRGPNSNQPQHF
TGTGCCAGCAGCTCGCGGCGGGGGCCAAATAGCAATCAGCCCCAGCATTTT
>.|TRBD1|TRBV7-9|TRBJ1-1
CASSAGDRASSTEAFF
TGTGCCAGCAGCGCAGGGGACAGGGCCTCTTCCACTGAAGCTTTCTTT